This T cell receptor beta chain originates from a study of metastatic and nonmetastatic thyroid tumors. Whole-study context: Blood and tumor or nodule tissue repertoires from malignant and benign thyroid patients were compared. Findings and limits, study-wide: TCR beta diversity was reportedly significantly higher in malignant thyroid tumors than benign nodules, in blood and tumor.

Thyroid surgery had not been preceded by any treatment in any patient. At least ten counts were recorded for this clone. Its antigen is undetermined. Per the original data handling: To classify distant metastasis in papillary thyroid cancer, a model was built from CDR3 differences across clinicopathological groups. TCRdb re-clonotyped the PCR reads through MiXCR. TCRdb, not the authors, supplied the V and J calls. The table records about 48,000 clones, roughly a fifth of them present only once. After removal of 6 bases from V and 0 bases from J, the junction contained 16 bases not matched to a gene. The CDR3 has 19 residues. Looked up from germline, CDR1 is MNHNY and CDR2 is SVGAGI (reference sequence).

The TCR originated in a male donor with papillary thyroid cancer or a benign thyroid nodule (not recorded which). Some clones in this sample may be carry-over from other donors' samples. This chain uses TRBV6-6 with TRBJ2-3; 9 bases line up with TRBD2. Input material: blood. The CDR3 DNA reads as TGTGCCAGCAGAAACTCGGGGCTAGCGGGAAAGTCTAGCACAGATACGCAGTATTTT. Protein product: CASRNSGLAGKSSTDTQYF.